This is a list of T cell receptor beta chains from one sample in a study of blood T cell repertoires in COVID-19. Clones were read by immunoSEQ multiplex PCR, and TCRdb kept only the in-frame ones, dropping some. The table has tens of thousands of clones, more than 75% seen once. Source material: peripheral blood. These receptors were obtained from a human donor in a cohort sampled during active COVID-19. The CDR3 runs from the conserved cysteine through the conserved F or W. The D gene is left open where the match is weak. For some rows the clone size is stated as once, few or many, or as a class when expanded; others skip it.

>NA|TRBV10-3|NA|TRBJ1-4
TGTGCCACCGGGCAGGGGTTAGTTAATGAAAAACTGTTTTTT
CATGQGLVNEKLFF
>NA|TRBV18|NA|TRBJ1-5
TGTGCCAGCTCACCAAGACAGGATCGGCCCCAGCATTTT
CASSPRQDRPQHF
>NA|TRBV19|once|TRBJ2-3
TGTGCCAGTAGCCAGGGGTCGGGCACAGATACGCAGTATTTT
CASSQGSGTDTQYF
>NA|TRBV30|NA|TRBJ2-1
TGTGCCTGGACACTAGGTGGGTCCTACAATGAGCAGTTCTTC
CAWTLGGSYNEQFF
>NA|TRBV7-2|NA|TRBJ2-5
TGTGCCAGCAGCAACAATCGGGAAGAGACCCAGTACTTC
CASSNNREETQYF
>NA|TRBV27|NA|TRBJ1-5
TGTGCCAGCAGTTTTATCGGGAGTCAGCCCCAGCATTTT
CASSFIGSQPQHF
>TRBD2|TRBV7-2|NA|TRBJ2-2
TGTGCCAGCAGCGGGAGTGGGGGGGCCGGGGAGCTGTTTTTT
CASSGSGGAGELFF
>TRBD2|TRBV19|NA|TRBJ2-3
TGTGCCACAAAACTAGCGGGCAACACAGATACGCAGTATTTT
CATKLAGNTDTQYF
>TRBD2|TRBV9|NA|TRBJ2-1
TGTGCCAGCAGCGTCCCCAGCGGGGGGGCGCCGAATGAGCAGTTCTTC
CASSVPSGGAPNEQFF
>TRBD1|TRBV4-2|NA|TRBJ1-6
TGTGCCAGCAGCCAAGGGGCGACAGGGGGCTCACCCCTCCACTTT
CASSQGATGGSPLHF
>NA|TRBV21-1|NA|TRBJ1-1
TGTGCCAGCAGCGGTGCACCGACCCCCCTTGAGGGCACTGAAGCTTTCTTT
CASSGAPTPLEGTEAFF